Here is one TCR beta chain with its context. A much larger clonotype is one base distant, so this may be a read error. MiXCR, applied by TCRdb to the reads, yields one record per CDR3 protein. The sample includes around 740,000 distinct CDR3 sequences, 35% to 40% of them seen just once. CDR3 length: 15 residues. Germline V gene sequence: CDR1 SGHAT, CDR2 FQNNGV. This record belongs to a study of T cell repertoires in cytomegalovirus infection. Study-wide context: Both a matching HLA type and CMV infection were indicated by public TCR beta signatures.

V gene TRBV11-2 combines with J gene TRBJ2-3; 9 bases fit TRBD2. This clonotype was sampled from a human donor in good health (CMV status not recorded). Some clones in this sample may be carry-over from other donors' samples. Sequenced input: PBMCs. CDR3 nucleotides: TGTGCCAGCAGCCTGCTAGCGGGGAGCACAGATACGCGGTATTTT. Its protein is CASSLLAGSTDTRYF.